Presented here are 23 T cell receptor beta chains from one specimen sequenced in a study of neurological immune-mediated disorders. TCRdb re-called the 5' RACE reads with MiXCR, one entry per CDR3 protein. The sample lists tens of thousands of distinct CDR3 sequences; 5.2% were seen once. The sample comprised PBMCs. The origin of the receptors is a man younger than 35 with multiple sclerosis.

There are many counts of this clonotype. CDR3 in DNA: TGTGCCAGCAGTGGGGGGACTAGCGGCAACTACGAGCAGTACTTC. This sequence encodes CASSGGTSGNYEQYF. The chain uses TRBV9 and TRBJ2-7, with 11 nucleotides matching TRBD2. Losses at the gene ends were 5 bases for V and 3 bases for J; bases not matched to a gene: 7. This CDR3 contains 15 residues. From germline, CDR1 is SGDLS and CDR2 YYNGEE. Supplemented by reference TRBV9 and TRBJ2-7, the full variable domain reads DSGVTQTPKHLITATGQRVTLRCSPRSGDLSVYWYQQSLDQGLQFLIQYYNGEERAKGNILERFSAQQFPDLHSELNLSSLELGDSALYFCASSGGTSGNYEQYFGPGTRLTVT.

This clonotype was seen at least ten times. The chain recombines TRBV7-2 with TRBJ2-7, with 10 nucleotides matching TRBD2. Germline V lookup: CDR1 SGHTA, CDR2 FQGNSA. The length of the CDR3 is 15 residues. The J segment lost 4 bases and the V segment lost 5 bases, leaving 8 bases of the junction unmatched. As DNA, the CDR3 is TGTGCCAGCAGCCCCTTAAGCGGGAGGGGGTACGAGCAGTACTTC. Translation: CASSPLSGRGYEQYF.

This clonotype was seen repeatedly, ten times or more. The chain carries TRBV20-1 and TRBJ2-1; 7 positions match TRBD2. Looked up from germline, CDR1 is DFQATT and CDR2 is SNEGSKA (reference sequence). The CDR3 loop spans 13 amino acids. The J segment lost 4 bases and the V segment lost 1 base, leaving 1 base of the junction unmatched. CDR3 DNA: TGCAGTGCTAGAGCTAGCGGATACAATGAGCAGTTCTTC. Amino acids: CSARASGYNEQFF.

There are many counts of this clonotype. The V gene is TRBV12-3 or TRBV12-4, the J gene TRBJ2-1; TRBD2 matches 8 bases. CDR3 length equals 16 residues. Trimming took 5 bases from V and 1 from J; bases not matched to a gene: 7. CDR3 region: CASSSPSGQSYNEQFF. In DNA, the CDR3 is TGTGCCAGCAGTAGCCCTAGCGGGCAGTCCTACAATGAGCAGTTCTTC.

Many counts were recorded for this clonotype. V usage is TRBV20-1 and J usage is TRBJ2-2; TRBD2 agrees at 9 bases. The V and J ends lost 4 bases and 2 bases, in that order; junction bases with no gene match: 2. This CDR3 region has 14 residues. Germline V gene sequence: CDR1 DFQATT, CDR2 SNEGSKA (reference sequence). The CDR3 DNA reads as TGCAGTGCTAAAGCGGGAGGAAACACCGGGGAGCTGTTTTTT. Protein sequence: CSAKAGGNTGELFF.

Many counts were recorded for this clonotype. The chain carries TRBV29-1 and TRBJ1-2; weak D call: TRBD1 (5 bases). The CDR3 runs to 14 residues. Germline loops: CDR1 SQVTM, CDR2 ANQGSEA. With 4 bases removed from V and 4 bases from J, the gap between germline ends came to 16 bases. CDR3 residues: CSVAGVPSAYGYTF. The CDR3 region has the DNA TGCAGCGTTGCGGGGGTCCCTTCGGCCTATGGCTACACCTTC. The complete variable domain, with remaining parts taken from reference TRBV29-1 and TRBJ1-2, reads SAVISQKPSRDICQRGTSLTIQCQVDSQVTMMFWYRQQPGQSLTLIATANQGSEATYESGFVIDKFPISRPNLTFSTLTVSNMSPEDSSIYLCSVAGVPSAYGYTFGSGTRLTVV.

This clonotype was seen at least ten times. The chain uses TRBV5-1 and TRBJ2-1; 15 positions agree with TRBD2. The junction had 8 bases not matched to a gene; V was cut back by 4 bases and J by 0 bases. The CDR3 runs 19 residues. Germline CDR1 is SGHRS and CDR2 is YFSETQ. CDR3 nucleotide sequence: TGCGCCAGCAGCACGGGGGGACTAGCGGGAGGAAGCTCCTACAATGAGCAGTTCTTC. Translating gives CASSTGGLAGGSSYNEQFF.

This clonotype came up many times. CDR3 bases: TGTGCCAGCAGCCCCGACGGGAATCAGCCCCAGCATTTT. This codes for CASSPDGNQPQHF. The chain couples TRBV7-2 to TRBJ1-5; D gene ambiguous. The germline V and J ends were trimmed by 5 bases and 4 bases, with 9 bases remaining between them. Germline CDR1 reads SGHTA; CDR2 reads FQGNSA. CDR3 length: 13 amino acids.

The sample holds many counts of this clonotype. A read error may produce the germline difference seen at one junction end. J is TRBJ2-1 and V is TRBV20-1, with D possibly being TRBD2 (5 bases). The CDR3 extends over 11 amino acids. Germline-derived CDR1 and CDR2 are DFQATT and SNEGSKA (reference sequence). The CDR3 nucleotides read TGCAGTGCTAGAGATCAGCGTATCGGGAACTTC. As protein: CSARDQRIGNF.

This clonotype was counted ten times or more. The chain couples TRBV9 to TRBJ1-6; 7 nucleotides align to TRBD1. The germline gives CDR1 SGDLS, CDR2 YYNGEE. V lost 4 bases and J lost 5; bases outside the gene matches: 12. The CDR3 is 17 amino acids. The CDR3 loop reads CASSLGDRRSDNSPLHF. Here the CDR3 DNA reads TGTGCCAGCAGCCTGGGGGACAGACGGAGTGATAATTCACCCCTCCACTTT.

Ten or more counts support this clonotype. The chain carries TRBV20-1 and TRBJ1-2; perhaps TRBD1 as D (5 bases). Germline CDR1 and CDR2: DFQATT and SNEGSKA (reference sequence). The CDR3 contains 16 residues. Trimming stripped 3 bases from V and 3 bases from J, with 20 bases between. The CDR3 bases are TGCAGTGCTAGGACACAAAGCAGGGCAGGGTACTATGGCTACACCTTC. Residues: CSARTQSRAGYYGYTF.

Ten or more counts support this clonotype. The chain combines TRBV20-1 with TRBJ1-5, with 8 bases identical to TRBD1. Germline CDR1 reads DFQATT; CDR2 reads SNEGSKA (reference sequence). The CDR3 sequence is 14 residues long. V lost 6 bases and J lost 7; bases outside the gene matches: 11. CDR3 residues: CSAKYGQGGQPQHF. The CDR3 coding sequence is TGCAGTGCCAAATATGGACAGGGAGGCCAGCCCCAGCATTTT.

This clonotype turned up a few times. It may be a read error: a sequence one base away is much more abundant. The chain carries TRBV20-1 and TRBJ1-5; D may be TRBD1 (6 bases). Germline assignment: CDR1 DFQATT and CDR2 SNEGSKA (reference sequence). This CDR3 has 14 amino acids. The CDR3 DNA sequence: TGCAGTGCTAGAACGGGGGCAGGAGATCAGCCCCAGAATTTT. This gives the protein CSARTGAGDQPQNF.

This clonotype has a count of ten or more. The V and J genes are TRBV5-8 and TRBJ2-5; D remains ambiguous. Trimming removed 0 bases at V and 7 bases at J, with 10 bases between. Germline CDR1 reads SGHTS; CDR2 reads YDEGEE. This CDR3 has 13 residues. CDR3: CASSLAPLGTQYF. DNA for the CDR3: TGTGCCAGCAGCTTGGCGCCACTGGGGACCCAGTACTTC.

This clonotype came up many times. The chain is built from TRBV20-1 and TRBJ1-1, with a tentative D call TRBD1 (6 bases). Trimming took 4 bases from V and 5 from J, leaving 20 bases between them. The CDR3 runs to 15 residues. Per the germline V gene, CDR1 is DFQATT and CDR2 is SNEGSKA (reference sequence). The CDR3 nucleotides read TGCAGTGCTAAGAGGGTCCGGGGGCCAGGAACTGAAGCTTTCTTT. Encoded protein: CSAKRVRGPGTEAFF.

This clonotype was recorded many times. CDR3 region: CASSETSGGGASEQFF. CDR3 bases: TGTGCCAGCAGCGAGACCTCGGGCGGGGGGGCGTCGGAGCAGTTCTTC. The rearrangement links TRBV9 to TRBJ2-1; 9 bases line up with TRBD2. CDR1 is SGDLS and CDR2 is YYNGEE in the germline V gene. The CDR3 spans 16 residues. With 3 bases clipped from V and 10 bases from J, the junction kept 14 bases outside the gene matches.

This clonotype appeared many times. The chain carries TRBV28 and TRBJ2-3, with D perhaps TRBD1 (6 bases). Trimming pared 6 bases from V and 1 base from J, leaving 8 bases between. Per germline, CDR1 MDHEN and CDR2 SYDVKM. This CDR3 is built from 13 residues. The CDR3: CASRRQGTDTQYF. The CDR3 bases are TGTGCCAGCAGGAGACAGGGCACAGATACGCAGTATTTT.

At least ten counts were recorded for this clonotype. The V call is TRBV7-2, the J call TRBJ2-2; the D gene is possibly TRBD1 (5 bases). The CDR3 is 15 amino acids. CDR1 and CDR2 from the germline V gene are SGHTA and FQGNSA. Trimming took off 5 bases at V and 5 bases at J, with 15 bases between the two ends. The CDR3 reads CASSRDRVLTGELFF. The CDR3 nucleotides are TGTGCCAGCAGCCGCGACAGAGTGTTAACCGGGGAGCTGTTTTTT.

This clonotype was seen repeatedly, ten times or more. V usage is TRBV9 and J usage is TRBJ2-1; 9 bases are a match to TRBD2. This CDR3 comprises 14 residues. V shed 4 bases, J shed 5 bases, and the junction held 4 bases outside the gene matches. The germline V gene has CDR1 SGDLS and CDR2 YYNGEE. CDR3 coding DNA: TGTGCCAGCAGCCCTTTAGCGGGGGACAATGAGCAGTTCTTC. This encodes CASSPLAGDNEQFF.

This clonotype came up many times. The chain recombines TRBV7-9 with TRBJ2-3; unclear D gene. This CDR3 has 12 residues. V was shortened by 1 base and J by 5 bases, with 4 bases between the two germline ends. The germline gives CDR1 SEHNR, CDR2 FQNEAQ (reference sequence). CDR3 sequence reads: CASSLGRDTQYF. CDR3 nucleotide sequence: TGTGCCAGCAGCTTAGGGAGAGATACGCAGTATTTT.

Ten or more counts support this clonotype. The rearrangement links TRBV15 to TRBJ2-7, with D perhaps matching TRBD1 (6 bases). This CDR3 is 17 amino acids long. Trimming took 0 bases from V and 9 from J, leaving 24 bases between them. Germline V gene data show CDR1 as LNHNV and CDR2 as YYDKDF (reference sequence). The CDR3 protein is CATSRDVPGHPSFWQYF. DNA for the CDR3: TGTGCCACCAGCAGAGATGTACCGGGACACCCTTCCTTTTGGCAGTACTTC.

The V and J genes are TRBV5-5 and TRBJ2-6, with TRBD2 identical over 16 bases. The ends lost 3 bases at V and 1 base at J; junction bases unmatched: 16. Germline V CDR1 and CDR2: SGHKS, YYEKEE (reference sequence). This CDR3 is built from 23 residues. CDR3 residues: CASSWRQGPGLAGGKSGANVLTF. The CDR3 DNA reads TGTGCCAGCAGCTGGAGACAGGGTCCGGGACTAGCGGGAGGGAAGTCTGGGGCCAACGTCCTGACTTTC.

The rearrangement links TRBV7-2 to TRBJ2-2, with D possibly TRBD2 on 6 matching bases. Germline V gives CDR1 SGHTA, CDR2 FQGNSA. This CDR3 has 16 residues. The V end was cut by 1 base, the J end by 3 bases, with 12 bases between. The chain's CDR3 is CASSLVGGPDTGELFF. The CDR3 DNA follows: TGTGCCAGCAGCTTAGTCGGAGGGCCCGACACCGGGGAGCTGTTTTTT.